These 30 T cell receptor beta chains originate from one sample sequenced in a study of identical twins. From the 5' RACE reads, TCRdb called clonotypes with MiXCR, one entry per CDR3 protein. The sample has about 690,000 distinct CDR3 sequences; 5.5% to 7.5% are singletons. Sample: naive T cells sorted from blood. Receptor source: a man aged 18 to 30 in good health.

This clonotype has at least ten counts. The V and J genes are TRBV6-2 or TRBV6-3 and TRBJ2-2, with D tentatively TRBD1 (5 bases). V lost 10 bases to trimming and J lost 0 bases, with 9 bases between them. Germline V lookup: CDR1 MNHEY, CDR2 SVGEGT. CDR3 length: 13 amino acids. Here the CDR3 reads CATMTANTGELFF. Here the CDR3 DNA reads TGTGCCACGATGACAGCGAACACCGGGGAGCTGTTTTTT.

This rearrangement joins TRBV27 to TRBJ2-7; 13 bases map to TRBD2. The CDR3 extends over 21 amino acids. V was pared by 2 bases and J by 4 bases, with 20 bases of the junction left unmatched. CDR1 and CDR2 from the germline V gene are MNHEY and SMNVEV (reference sequence). CDR3 residues: CASSLGAWTSGSQQGLYEQYF. The CDR3 DNA reads TGTGCCAGCAGTTTAGGGGCCTGGACTAGCGGGAGCCAACAGGGGTTATACGAGCAGTACTTC.

The table lists this clonotype with many counts. The chain has TRBV29-1 and TRBJ2-5; tentatively, D is TRBD1 (5 bases). The germline V gene encodes CDR1 SQVTM and CDR2 ANQGSEA. Trimming took 6 bases from V and 9 from J, leaving 20 bases between them. CDR3 length: 13 amino acids. The CDR3 region is CSVVWGRPLSQYF. The CDR3 DNA sequence: TGCAGCGTCGTTTGGGGCCGGCCTCTTTCCCAGTACTTC.

This clonotype was picked up a small number of times. This chain uses TRBV12-3 or TRBV12-4 with TRBJ2-1; 12 bases fit TRBD2. With 5 bases clipped from V and 4 bases from J, the junction kept 6 bases outside the gene matches. CDR3 length: 16 residues. CDR3 sequence reads: CASSTMTSGSYNEQFF. CDR3 DNA: TGTGCCAGCAGTACCATGACTAGCGGGAGTTACAATGAGCAGTTCTTC.

This chain connects TRBV27 to TRBJ1-2; maybe TRBD1 (5 bases). The CDR3 has 15 amino acids. The V end was cut by 2 bases, the J end by 0 bases, with 10 bases between. Germline V gene sequence: CDR1 MNHEY, CDR2 SMNVEV (reference sequence). CDR3 amino acids: CASSLGTVANYGYTF. CDR3 in DNA: TGTGCCAGCAGTTTAGGGACGGTAGCTAACTATGGCTACACCTTC.

V is TRBV7-3 and J is TRBJ2-6; tentatively, D is TRBD2 (6 bases). Germline V gives CDR1 SGHTA, CDR2 FQGTGA. V was cut by 5 bases and J by 1 base, with 12 bases left in between. This CDR3 spans 16 amino acids. The CDR3 coding sequence is TGTGCCAGCAGCCCGCTACTAGCTTCTGGGGCCAACGTCCTGACTTTC. Encoded protein: CASSPLLASGANVLTF.

This clonotype was detected a few times. The V and J genes are TRBV14 and TRBJ2-1; D unresolved. Germline loops: CDR1 SGHDN, CDR2 FVKESK. V gave up 1 base and J gave up 10 bases, with 17 bases separating them. The CDR3 totals 15 residues. CDR3 region: CASSQGVYTMREQFF. CDR3 DNA sequence: TGTGCCAGCAGCCAAGGAGTATATACAATGCGGGAGCAGTTCTTC.

This clonotype was counted ten times or more. The rearrangement uses TRBV5-1 and TRBJ2-2, with 8 bases that match TRBD2. Germline V gene lookup returns CDR1 SGHRS and CDR2 YFSETQ. The CDR3 extends over 17 amino acids. V lost 0 bases, J lost 3 bases, and 7 bases stayed unmatched. Written as DNA, the CDR3 is TGCGCCAGCAGCTTGGCGCCTAGCGGGCGCGACACCGGGGAGCTGTTTTTT. Translation gives CASSLAPSGRDTGELFF.

This clonotype was counted many times. This chain connects TRBV12-3 or TRBV12-4 to TRBJ2-3; 8 bases map to TRBD1. The CDR3 is 16 amino acids. Trimming at V came to 2 bases and at J to 5 bases, leaving 9 bases not matched to a gene. The CDR3 bases are TGTGCCAGCAGTTTAAGGGGGACAGGACGCGGAGATACGCAGTATTTT. This encodes CASSLRGTGRGDTQYF.

This chain uses TRBV7-6 with TRBJ1-5, with D unresolved. The ends were cut back, 1 base at V and 3 bases at J, with 4 bases in the middle. The V gene's germline CDR1 is SGHVS and CDR2 FNYEAQ. The CDR3 extends over 13 amino acids. The CDR3 protein is CASSLEDNQPQHF. In nucleotides, the CDR3 is TGTGCCAGCAGCTTAGAGGACAATCAGCCCCAGCATTTT.

At least ten counts were recorded for this clonotype. V gene TRBV7-2 combines with J gene TRBJ1-1, with 7 bases that match TRBD1. Germline CDR1 reads SGHTA; CDR2 reads FQGNSA. Trimming took 0 bases from V and 5 from J; bases not matched to a gene: 3. The CDR3 is 14 amino acids. CDR3 amino acids: CASSLAGGGTEAFF. For the CDR3, the DNA is TGTGCCAGCAGCTTAGCAGGGGGCGGAACTGAAGCTTTCTTT.

This clonotype was recorded many times. The chain joins TRBV10-1 to TRBJ2-4, with 8 bases identical to TRBD2. This CDR3 is 15 amino acids long. J gave up 7 bases and V 5 bases, and 10 bases lay outside the gene matches. CDR1 WNHNN and CDR2 SYGVQD come from the germline V gene (reference sequence). The CDR3 loop is CASSFGRATRNIQYF. The CDR3 region has the DNA TGCGCCAGCAGTTTCGGGAGGGCTACTAGGAACATTCAGTACTTC.

The table lists this clonotype with many counts. This chain joins TRBV5-1 and TRBJ2-7, with a tentative D call TRBD1 (7 bases). Germline CDR1 SGHRS, CDR2 YFSETQ. The CDR3 spans 15 residues. Trimming cost V 1 base and J 2 bases, with 13 bases left between them. Written as DNA, the CDR3 is TGCGCCAGCAGCTTGCAGGGGGAGGAAGCCTACGAGCAGTACTTC. Protein product: CASSLQGEEAYEQYF.

The chain combines TRBV11-2 with TRBJ2-3; a possible D gene is TRBD2 (5 bases). Per germline, CDR1 SGHAT and CDR2 FQNNGV. The CDR3 spans 17 residues. Trimming left V 5 bases short and J 3 bases short, with 21 bases between. CDR3 DNA: TGTGCCAGCAGCCGCGTGAGGGCAGTTAGAGGGACAGATACGCAGTATTTT. Translated: CASSRVRAVRGTDTQYF.

Details on this clonotype: The conserved final phenylalanine or tryptophan is absent from the CDR3, which likely points to a read error. The CDR3 nucleotides are TGTGCTAGTGGATCCGGGACAGGGTTCACCGGGGAGCTGTTTCTT. This sequence encodes CASGSGTGFTGELFL. This chain joins TRBV12-5 and TRBJ2-2, with 9 nucleotides matching TRBD1. The CDR3 has 15 amino acids. V lost 6 bases and J lost 4; bases outside the gene matches: 6. CDR1 LGHNT and CDR2 FRNRAP come from the germline V gene.

This clonotype was seen only a few times. This chain uses TRBV27 with TRBJ2-7; unclear D gene. The CDR3 has 13 amino acids. V dropped 6 bases and J dropped 3 bases, with 12 bases sitting between them. In germline, CDR1 is MNHEY, CDR2 SMNVEV (reference sequence). CDR3: CASRGFALYEQYF. In DNA form, the CDR3 reads TGTGCCAGCAGAGGGTTTGCCCTCTACGAGCAGTACTTC.

This clonotype was counted many times. The genes are TRBV2 and TRBJ2-6; D not certain. The V gene lost 7 bases and the J gene lost 4 bases, with 8 bases spanning the gap. This CDR3 contains 13 residues. Germline CDR1 SNHLY, CDR2 FYNNEI. The CDR3 DNA reads as TGTGCCAGCATTTCGGCAGGGGCCAACGTCCTGACTTTC. Translation gives CASISAGANVLTF.

This clonotype has only a few counts. This chain connects TRBV7-6 to TRBJ2-1; 11 bases align to TRBD2. The CDR3 length is 16 residues. Germline assignment: CDR1 SGHVS and CDR2 FNYEAQ. V gave up 1 base and J gave up 12 bases; unmatched junction bases: 11. The CDR3 sequence: CASSLEAGLADISQFF. The CDR3 coding sequence is TGTGCCAGCAGCTTAGAGGCGGGACTAGCGGATATATCGCAGTTCTTC.

Many counts were recorded for this clonotype. This sequence joins TRBV29-1 and TRBJ1-2; D remains ambiguous. This CDR3 is built from 14 residues. Germline V gene sequence: CDR1 SQVTM, CDR2 ANQGSEA. Trimming stripped 3 bases from V and 2 bases from J, with 13 bases between. CDR3 in amino acids: CSVEEGAINYGYTF. The CDR3 nucleotides are TGCAGCGTTGAGGAGGGAGCCATCAACTATGGCTACACCTTC.

This clonotype was seen only a few times. The chain employs TRBV7-2 and TRBJ2-7, with 8 bases identical to TRBD1. Germline CDR1 reads SGHTA; CDR2 reads FQGNSA. This CDR3 region has 15 residues. The V and J ends lost 5 bases and 7 bases, in that order; junction bases with no gene match: 13. The CDR3 DNA follows: TGTGCCAGCAGCCTTATAGGACAGGGAAGGGGGGAGCAGTACTTC. It specifies CASSLIGQGRGEQYF.

The chain employs TRBV7-9 and TRBJ2-2; 11 positions agree with TRBD1. V was clipped by 5 bases and J by 5 bases; unmatched bases: 4. This CDR3 has 15 residues. In germline, CDR1 is SEHNR, CDR2 FQNEAQ (reference sequence). Here the CDR3 reads CASSRGQGATGELFF. DNA of the CDR3: TGTGCCAGCAGCCGCGGACAGGGGGCAACCGGGGAGCTGTTTTTT.

This clonotype was detected a few times. The chain is built from TRBV11-2 and TRBJ2-3; D assignment may be TRBD1 or TRBD2 (6 bases each). The germline gives CDR1 SGHAT, CDR2 FQNNGV. CDR3 length equals 15 residues. The V gene lost 5 bases and the J gene lost 2 bases, with 14 bases spanning the gap. Here the CDR3 reads CASSPPGAITDTQYF. The CDR3 nucleotides read TGTGCCAGCAGCCCCCCGGGGGCGATCACAGATACGCAGTATTTT. Based on the CDR3 plus reference TRBV11-2 and TRBJ2-3, the full variable domain is EAGVAQSPRYKIIEKRQSVAFWCNPISGHATLYWYQQILGQGPKLLIQFQNNGVVDDSQLPKDRFSAERLKGVDSTLKIQPAKLEDSAVYLCASSPPGAITDTQYFGPGTRLTVL.

This clonotype was counted ten times or more. V usage is TRBV27 and J usage is TRBJ1-1, with a tentative D call TRBD1 (6 bases). Germline loops: CDR1 MNHEY, CDR2 SMNVEV (reference sequence). V was trimmed by 4 bases and J by 6 bases, leaving 15 bases between them. The CDR3 is made up of 14 amino acids. For the CDR3, the DNA is TGTGCCAGCAGTTCGAACAGGGATTCCGCTGAAGCTTTCTTT. Residues: CASSSNRDSAEAFF.

This clonotype was detected many times. The chain has TRBV24-1 and TRBJ2-1, with 9 positions matching TRBD1. The ends lost 4 bases at V and 7 bases at J; junction bases unmatched: 13. The CDR3 consists of 17 residues. Per germline, CDR1 KGHDR and CDR2 SFDVKD. Here the CDR3 DNA reads TGTGCCACCAGTGACGGGACAGGGATCCCCAAGGTGAATGAGCAGTTCTTC. Translated: CATSDGTGIPKVNEQFF.

Ten or more counts support this clonotype. The rearrangement links TRBV10-3 to TRBJ2-2; the D is unclear. The CDR3 is 16 amino acids. The germline CDR1 and CDR2 sequences are ENHRY and SYGVKD. V was trimmed by 0 bases and J by 5 bases, leaving 13 bases between them. Written as DNA, the CDR3 is TGTGCCATCAGTGAGTCGAGCGATTCTGGGACCGGGGAGCTGTTTTTT. It encodes CAISESSDSGTGELFF.

This chain links TRBV29-1 with TRBJ1-1; D may be TRBD1 (5 bases). Per the germline V gene, CDR1 is SQVTM and CDR2 is ANQGSEA. CDR3 length: 13 residues. V was clipped by 8 bases and J by 5 bases, with 18 bases between them. For the CDR3, the DNA is TGCAGCTTTGCGTGGGGGGTCGGGACTGAAGCTTTCTTT. This gives the protein CSFAWGVGTEAFF. Together with reference TRBV29-1 and TRBJ1-1, the CDR3 gives the full variable domain: SAVISQKPSRDICQRGTSLTIQCQVDSQVTMMFWYRQQPGQSLTLIATANQGSEATYESGFVIDKFPISRPNLTFSTLTVSNMSPEDSSIYLCSFAWGVGTEAFFGQGTRLTVV.

The chain carries TRBV9 and TRBJ2-2; 10 bases line up with TRBD2. V lost 0 bases and J lost 4; bases outside the gene matches: 6. The CDR3 has 17 residues. Germline CDR1 reads SGDLS; CDR2 reads YYNGEE. The CDR3 DNA sequence: TGTGCCAGCAGCGTAGGCCTAGCGGGAGTGGTCACCGGGGAGCTGTTTTTT. This translates into CASSVGLAGVVTGELFF.

This clonotype was seen only a few times. The gene calls are TRBV6-5 and TRBJ2-7, with 7 bases matching TRBD2. The CDR3 has 12 residues. J was trimmed by 5 bases and V by 9 bases; bases with no gene match: 7. CDR1 is MNHEY and CDR2 is SVGAGI in the germline V gene. In DNA, the CDR3 is TGTGCCAGTGGCCGGGGGGAGCACGAGCAGTACGTC. It yields the protein CASGRGEHEQYV.

The V call is TRBV27, the J call TRBJ2-1; 9 nucleotides line up with TRBD2. CDR3 size: 15 residues. Per germline, CDR1 MNHEY and CDR2 SMNVEV (reference sequence). V was clipped by 4 bases and J by 2 bases; unmatched bases: 3. CDR3 region: CASSWREGTYNEQFF. In DNA form, the CDR3 reads TGTGCCAGCAGTTGGCGGGAGGGCACCTACAATGAGCAGTTCTTC.

The V gene is TRBV4-1, the J gene TRBJ2-7; TRBD2 matches 11 bases. The V and J ends lost 4 bases and 3 bases, in that order; junction bases with no gene match: 2. Per the germline V gene, CDR1 is MGHRA and CDR2 is YSYEKL. This CDR3 is built from 14 residues. CDR3 DNA sequence: TGCGCCAGCAGCCCGGGACTAGCGGACTACGAGCAGTACGTC. Protein: CASSPGLADYEQYV.